A single sample is the source of the 20 T cell receptor beta chains below, sequenced in a study of T cells in Graves' hyperthyroidism and ophthalmopathy. Researchers amplified the TCR beta CDR3 regions from RNA transcripts. Researchers ran a first-round RT-PCR on the TCR CDR3 using the HTBI primer set. Each CDR3 protein is one row after TCRdb ran MiXCR on the multiplex PCR reads. There are roughly 700,000 distinct CDR3 sequences in the sample; about a third occur only once, and around 29% lies in the top ten. Sequences were obtained from blood. The receptors were sampled from a woman in her 40s with Graves' hyperthyroidism.

The rearrangement uses TRBV12-3 or TRBV12-4 and TRBJ2-7, with D possibly TRBD2 on 6 matching bases. V was shortened by 6 bases and J by 5 bases, with 20 bases between the two germline ends. The CDR3 has 15 amino acids. In nucleotides, the CDR3 is TGTGCCAGCAGCCCCAGGCGAGGCGGGATAAACGAGCAGTACTTC. Protein sequence: CASSPRRGGINEQYF.

This clonotype has only a few counts. This chain joins TRBV28 and TRBJ1-5; D is undetermined. CDR1 is MDHEN, CDR2 SYDVKM, per germline. The CDR3 totals 12 residues. Deletions cut 8 bases from V and 7 bases from J, with 12 bases between. CDR3 sequence (DNA): TGTGCCAGCCAAACCGCCGGGCAGCCCCAGCATTTT. Its translation is CASQTAGQPQHF.

This clonotype was seen many times. The junction does not match germline at one end; this may be a read error. V and J are TRBV10-3 and TRBJ1-1, with 8 bases aligning to TRBD1. The CDR3 totals 15 residues. Germline V gives CDR1 ENHRY, CDR2 SYGVKD. CDR3 sequence reads: CASSRHDRGNTEAFF. CDR3 DNA sequence: TGTGCCAGCAGTCGACATGACAGGGGGAACACTGAAGCTTTCTTT.

The chain employs TRBV19 and TRBJ1-2; D gene unclear. The CDR3 sequence is 12 residues long. Trimming left V 6 bases short and J 4 bases short, with 9 bases between. Per germline, CDR1 LNHDA and CDR2 SQIVND (reference sequence). CDR3 in DNA: TGTGCCAGTAGAGAAGATCTCTATGGCTACACCTTC. Residues: CASREDLYGYTF.

V is TRBV5-5 and J is TRBJ1-5; no clear D. Trimming cost V 4 bases and J 0 bases, with 11 bases left between them. The CDR3 runs 15 residues. Germline CDR1 reads SGHKS; CDR2 reads YYEKEE (reference sequence). In DNA, the CDR3 is TGTGCCAGCAGCCAATCGGGAGATAGCAATCAGCCCCAGCATTTT. It translates to CASSQSGDSNQPQHF. The full variable domain, completed using reference TRBV5-5 and TRBJ1-5, is DAGVTQSPTHLIKTRGQQVTLRCSPISGHKSVSWYQQVLGQGPQFIFQYYEKEERGRGNFPDRFSARQFPNYSSELNVNALLLGDSALYLCASSQSGDSNQPQHFGDGTRLSIL.

Points on this clonotype: Just one base apart from a much larger clone, this may be a read error. The J gene is TRBJ2-7, the V gene TRBV19; tentative D call: TRBD1 (6 bases). Between the trimmed V and J ends, which lost 4 bases and 2 bases, there was a span of 12 bases. The CDR3 totals 14 residues. Germline V gives CDR1 LNHDA, CDR2 SQIVND (reference sequence). The CDR3 DNA reads TGTGCCAGTAGTAAGGGACACGGAGCCTACGAGCAGTACTTC. Amino acids: CASSKGHGAYEQYF.

The chain employs TRBV10-3 and TRBJ1-4; 8 nucleotides agree with TRBD1. CDR1 and CDR2 (germline): ENHRY, SYGVKD. There are 14 residues in the CDR3. V lost 2 bases to trimming and J lost 8 bases; unmatched junction nucleotides: 4. CDR3 protein: CAISERTGREKLFF. The CDR3 DNA is TGTGCCATCAGTGAGCGGACAGGGAGGGAAAAACTGTTTTTT.

The sample holds many counts of this clonotype. Mismatch with germline at one junction end may stem from a read error. The V call is TRBV7-2, the J call TRBJ1-1, with a possible D match to TRBD1 (5 bases). The CDR3 is made up of 12 amino acids. The V gene's germline CDR1 is SGHTA and CDR2 FQGNSA. As DNA, the CDR3 is TGTGCCAGCAGCCGGGGGAACGCTGAAGCTTTCTTT. The encoded protein is CASSRGNAEAFF.

This clonotype was observed a few times. V is TRBV3-1 and J is TRBJ2-7; possibly TRBD1 for D (5 bases). This CDR3 has 14 amino acids. V dropped 3 bases and J dropped 0 bases, with 9 bases sitting between them. Germline assignment: CDR1 LGHDT and CDR2 YNNKEL (reference sequence). The CDR3 DNA follows: TGTGCCAGCAGCCACGACGGACACTCCTACGAGCAGTACTTC. Protein: CASSHDGHSYEQYF.

This clonotype was observed a few times. The J gene is TRBJ1-5, the V gene TRBV19; D not certain. V gave up 7 bases and J gave up 8 bases, with 21 bases separating them. Germline assignment: CDR1 LNHDA and CDR2 SQIVND (reference sequence). The CDR3 extends over 15 amino acids. CDR3 sequence reads: CASTQRGDRGKPQHF. CDR3 nucleotide sequence: TGTGCCAGTACCCAGAGAGGAGACCGGGGTAAGCCCCAGCATTTT.

About this clonotype: A junction boundary mismatches the germline segment, possibly from a read error. This CDR3 reads CASSLGGTYNEKLSF. The CDR3 nucleotides are TGTGCCAGCAGCTTAGGTGGGACATACAATGAAAAACTGTCTTTT. The rearrangement uses TRBV13 and TRBJ1-4; TRBD1 might be the D (6 bases). This CDR3 is built from 15 residues. Germline CDR1 and CDR2: PRHDT and FYEKMQ (reference sequence).

There are many counts of this clonotype. V gene TRBV7-2 combines with J gene TRBJ1-2; weak D call: TRBD1 (6 bases). Trimming stripped 2 bases from V and 6 bases from J, with 16 bases between. Germline CDR1 is SGHTA and CDR2 is FQGNSA. The CDR3 runs 15 residues. This CDR3 reads CASSLTGGQLDGYTF. The CDR3 DNA reads TGTGCCAGCAGCTTAACGGGGGGCCAGCTGGATGGCTACACCTTC.

The chain couples TRBV2 to TRBJ1-5; 8 bases fit TRBD1. The CDR3 runs 16 residues. Trimming took 5 bases from V and 7 from J; bases not matched to a gene: 13. Germline V gene sequence: CDR1 SNHLY, CDR2 FYNNEI. The CDR3 DNA follows: TGTGCCAGCAGTCGTCTCCCGACAGGGGCTCCGCAGCCCCAGCATTTT. It specifies CASSRLPTGAPQPQHF.

This chain connects TRBV29-1 to TRBJ2-7; 8 positions agree with TRBD1. Looked up from germline, CDR1 is SQVTM and CDR2 is ANQGSEA. The CDR3 has 12 amino acids. V lost 8 bases, J lost 3 bases, and 6 bases stayed unmatched. The CDR3 is CSIDRGGYEQYF. In DNA, the CDR3 is TGCAGCATAGACAGGGGAGGCTACGAGCAGTACTTC.

This clonotype came up a few times. This could be a read error, since a much larger clone is one nucleotide away. The chain recombines TRBV20-1 with TRBJ1-3; D possibly corresponds to TRBD1 (5 bases). Germline CDR1 reads DFQATT; CDR2 reads SNEGSKA (reference sequence). This CDR3 has 12 residues. The CDR3 DNA sequence: TGCAGTGCTAGAGGGCAGGGCAACACCACATATTTT. The encoded protein is CSARGQGNTTYF.

The chain carries TRBV10-3 and TRBJ2-7, with D possibly TRBD1 on 5 matching bases. Germline assignment: CDR1 ENHRY and CDR2 SYGVKD. The CDR3 has 15 residues. V was cut by 10 bases and J by 1 base, with 20 bases left in between. The DNA for the CDR3 is TGTGCCAGCAGGGATTACCGGTCCTCTTCCTACGAGCAGTACTTC. Encoded protein: CASRDYRSSSYEQYF.

In its sample, this clonotype was seen many times. The chain recombines TRBV5-8 with TRBJ2-7; 9 bases are shared with TRBD1. This CDR3 region has 14 residues. From germline, CDR1 is SGHTS and CDR2 YDEGEE. J gave up 2 bases and V 4 bases, and 4 bases lay outside the gene matches. This CDR3 is CASSRGQGTYEQYF. The DNA for the CDR3 is TGTGCCAGCAGCAGGGGACAGGGAACCTACGAGCAGTACTTC.

This chain connects TRBV20-1 to TRBJ2-1; D is possibly TRBD1 or TRBD2 (6 bases each). The CDR3 is 14 amino acids. CDR1 and CDR2 (germline): DFQATT, SNEGSKA (reference sequence). V shed 3 bases and J shed 4 bases, with 13 bases lying between them. This CDR3 is CSASPGADYNEQFF. Here the CDR3 DNA reads TGCAGTGCTAGCCCGGGGGCCGATTACAATGAGCAGTTCTTC.

With regard to this clonotype: Mismatch with germline at one junction end may stem from a read error. The gene calls are TRBV2 and TRBJ2-7; D is uncertain. The CDR3 contains 16 residues. CDR1 and CDR2 from the germline V gene are SNHLY and FYNNEI. The CDR3 sequence: CASSERHPTTSHEQYF. CDR3 DNA: TGTGCCAGCAGTGAACGCCACCCGACCACCTCCCACGAGCAGTACTTC.

In its sample, this clonotype was seen a few times. This chain connects TRBV6-5 to TRBJ2-5; the D gene is possibly TRBD1 (7 bases). Trimming pared 2 bases from V and 2 bases from J, leaving 15 bases between. The CDR3 runs 16 residues. Germline V gives CDR1 MNHEY, CDR2 SVGAGI. The CDR3 coding sequence is TGTGCCAGCAGTTACGGAGGGGGCGAATCTCAAGAGACCCAGTACTTC. The encoded protein is CASSYGGGESQETQYF.